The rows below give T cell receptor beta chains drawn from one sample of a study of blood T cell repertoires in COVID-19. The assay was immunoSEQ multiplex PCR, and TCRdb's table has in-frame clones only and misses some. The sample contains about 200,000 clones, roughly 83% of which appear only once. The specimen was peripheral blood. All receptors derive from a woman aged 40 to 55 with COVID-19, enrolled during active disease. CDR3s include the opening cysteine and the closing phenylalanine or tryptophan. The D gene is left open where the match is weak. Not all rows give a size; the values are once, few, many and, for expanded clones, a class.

CDR3nt: TGTGCCAGCAGAGGGGCCCTCGCCCATGGCTACACCTTC; CDR3aa: CASRGALAHGYTF; v_gene: TRBV14; d_gene: -; abundance: -; j_gene: TRBJ1-2
CDR3nt: TGTGCCAGCAGCACCCGCCGGGGTATAGGAACAGATACGCAGTATTTT; CDR3aa: CASSTRRGIGTDTQYF; v_gene: TRBV27; d_gene: -; abundance: -; j_gene: TRBJ2-3
CDR3nt: TGTGGTATTGGGGCTTTCTACGAGCAGTACTTC; CDR3aa: CGIGAFYEQYF; v_gene: TRBV6-5; d_gene: -; abundance: -; j_gene: TRBJ2-7
CDR3nt: TGTGCCAGCAGCTTCGGGGCGGGAGTAGGGTACGAGCAGTACTTC; CDR3aa: CASSFGAGVGYEQYF; v_gene: TRBV11-1; d_gene: TRBD2; abundance: -; j_gene: TRBJ2-7
CDR3nt: TGTGCCAGCAGCGAATGGGGACTAGCGAACACCGGGGAGCTGTTTTTT; CDR3aa: CASSEWGLANTGELFF; v_gene: TRBV7-2; d_gene: TRBD2; abundance: many; j_gene: TRBJ2-2
CDR3nt: TGTGCCAGCCGTGGCAGGGTGAACAATGAGCAGTTCTTC; CDR3aa: CASRGRVNNEQFF; v_gene: TRBV6-6; d_gene: -; abundance: -; j_gene: TRBJ2-1
CDR3nt: TGTGCCAGCAGCTTAGGGCTCGGGACAGGGGAAAATGAAGCTTTCTTT; CDR3aa: CASSLGLGTGENEAFF; v_gene: TRBV11-3; d_gene: TRBD1; abundance: -; j_gene: TRBJ1-1
CDR3nt: TGTGCCAGCTCACCTGCAGGGGCTGATCAGCCCCAGCATTTT; CDR3aa: CASSPAGADQPQHF; v_gene: TRBV18; d_gene: -; abundance: few; j_gene: TRBJ1-5
CDR3nt: TGCAGTGCTAGTTTGGGCGGAGGGGAGACCCAGTACTTC; CDR3aa: CSASLGGGETQYF; v_gene: TRBV20-1; d_gene: -; abundance: -; j_gene: TRBJ2-5
CDR3nt: TGTGCCAGCAGAGGACAACAAAGAGCCAAAAACATTCAGTACTTC; CDR3aa: CASRGQQRAKNIQYF; v_gene: TRBV2; d_gene: -; abundance: -; j_gene: TRBJ2-4
CDR3nt: TGCGCCAGCAGCAGTCGTAGCGGGAGCTCCTACAATGAGCAGTTCTTC; CDR3aa: CASSSRSGSSYNEQFF; v_gene: TRBV5-1; d_gene: TRBD2; abundance: -; j_gene: TRBJ2-1
CDR3nt: TGCGCCAGTAAGGGGGGGATTAACTCGGAGACCCAGTACTTC; CDR3aa: CASKGGINSETQYF; v_gene: TRBV5-1; d_gene: -; abundance: -; j_gene: TRBJ2-5
CDR3nt: TGTGCCAGCAGTGTAGGGGGAGCCTATGGCTACACCTTC; CDR3aa: CASSVGGAYGYTF; v_gene: TRBV25-1; d_gene: -; abundance: -; j_gene: TRBJ1-2
CDR3nt: TGCGCCAGCAGTGCAGGGGGCGAGCAGTACTTC; CDR3aa: CASSAGGEQYF; v_gene: TRBV10-1; d_gene: TRBD1; abundance: few; j_gene: TRBJ2-7
CDR3nt: TGTGCCAGCAGTTACTCGTTTTACGGCGGCCGCGAGTACTTC; CDR3aa: CASSYSFYGGREYF; v_gene: TRBV6-2/TRBV6-3; d_gene: -; abundance: -; j_gene: TRBJ2-7
CDR3nt: TGTGCCAACTCCCAGGATGACAATCAGCCCCAGCATTTT; CDR3aa: CANSQDDNQPQHF; v_gene: TRBV2; d_gene: -; abundance: once; j_gene: TRBJ1-5
CDR3nt: TGTGCCAGCAGCTGGGGACAGGGTGGCTCACCCCTCCACTTT; CDR3aa: CASSWGQGGSPLHF; v_gene: TRBV5-6; d_gene: TRBD1; abundance: -; j_gene: TRBJ1-6
CDR3nt: TGTGCCATCAGTCCCGGGATAGCGGGAGCTAGCTCCTACGAGCAGTACTTC; CDR3aa: CAISPGIAGASSYEQYF; v_gene: TRBV10-3; d_gene: TRBD2; abundance: -; j_gene: TRBJ2-7
CDR3nt: TGCGCCAGCAGCCCAGGGACAGGGGGCTTTGGGACCCAGTACTTC; CDR3aa: CASSPGTGGFGTQYF; v_gene: TRBV5-1; d_gene: TRBD1; abundance: once; j_gene: TRBJ2-5
CDR3nt: TGTGCCAGCAGTCTACAGGGGGCGAACACCGGGGAGCTGTTTTTT; CDR3aa: CASSLQGANTGELFF; v_gene: TRBV6-5; d_gene: TRBD1; abundance: -; j_gene: TRBJ2-2
CDR3nt: TGTGCCAGCAGCTTTACAGGGGGCCCTAATCAGCCCCAGCATTTT; CDR3aa: CASSFTGGPNQPQHF; v_gene: TRBV7-2; d_gene: TRBD1; abundance: few; j_gene: TRBJ1-5
CDR3nt: TGTGCCAGCAGCGTAGGCGGGGCCCAAGAGACCCAGTACTTC; CDR3aa: CASSVGGAQETQYF; v_gene: TRBV9; d_gene: -; abundance: -; j_gene: TRBJ2-5
CDR3nt: TGTGCCAGCAGCTCGAGGAACAGGGCCCGGAACACTGAAGCTTTCTTT; CDR3aa: CASSSRNRARNTEAFF; v_gene: TRBV7-2; d_gene: -; abundance: -; j_gene: TRBJ1-1
CDR3nt: TGCGCCAGCAGCTTGGAGGGACAGGGCTCTGGAAACACCATATATTTT; CDR3aa: CASSLEGQGSGNTIYF; v_gene: TRBV5-1; d_gene: TRBD1; abundance: few; j_gene: TRBJ1-3
CDR3nt: TGTGCCAGCAGCGTCGGGACAGAGCCTTTGGGCGAGCAGTACTTC; CDR3aa: CASSVGTEPLGEQYF; v_gene: TRBV9; d_gene: TRBD1; abundance: -; j_gene: TRBJ2-7
CDR3nt: TGTGCCAGCAGCTTGGTCTACGGGACTAGCGGTCACAATGAGCAGTTCTTC; CDR3aa: CASSLVYGTSGHNEQFF; v_gene: TRBV5-4; d_gene: TRBD2; abundance: -; j_gene: TRBJ2-1
CDR3nt: TGTGCCAGCAGCTTAGCGGGCCCCAATCAGCCCCAGCATTTT; CDR3aa: CASSLAGPNQPQHF; v_gene: TRBV7-9; d_gene: -; abundance: -; j_gene: TRBJ1-5
CDR3nt: TGCAGCGTTGAACGCGCAGGCCGAAGCACAGATACGCAGTATTTT; CDR3aa: CSVERAGRSTDTQYF; v_gene: TRBV29-1; d_gene: -; abundance: -; j_gene: TRBJ2-3
CDR3nt: TGTGCCAGCAGCTTAAAGGGGACCATATATTTT; CDR3aa: CASSLKGTIYF; v_gene: TRBV11-2; d_gene: -; abundance: -; j_gene: TRBJ1-3
CDR3nt: TGTGCCAGCAGTTTATTACAGGGATTCACCGGGGAGCTGTTTTTT; CDR3aa: CASSLLQGFTGELFF; v_gene: TRBV28; d_gene: -; abundance: -; j_gene: TRBJ2-2
CDR3nt: TGTGCCAGTAGACCCCCTAATCCCGGGGGCAGGGGGCTAGATCAGCCCCAGCATTTT; CDR3aa: CASRPPNPGGRGLDQPQHF; v_gene: TRBV19; d_gene: TRBD1; abundance: -; j_gene: TRBJ1-5
CDR3nt: TGTGCCAGCACTGAAGGGGCGTACGAGCAGTACTTC; CDR3aa: CASTEGAYEQYF; v_gene: TRBV2; d_gene: -; abundance: -; j_gene: TRBJ2-7
CDR3nt: TGTGCCAGCAGCTTCTCCCGGGGGGATACGCAGTATTTT; CDR3aa: CASSFSRGDTQYF; v_gene: TRBV3-1/TRBV3-2; d_gene: -; abundance: -; j_gene: TRBJ2-3
CDR3nt: TGTGCCAGTAGTAAACAGGGGGAGGATGGCTACACCTTC; CDR3aa: CASSKQGEDGYTF; v_gene: TRBV19; d_gene: TRBD1; abundance: -; j_gene: TRBJ1-2
CDR3nt: TGTGCCAGAAGCTGGGGCGGTTCAGGGAATTGCTCTGGGGCCAACGTCCTGACTTTC; CDR3aa: CARSWGGSGNCSGANVLTF; v_gene: TRBV5-3; d_gene: -; abundance: -; j_gene: TRBJ2-6
CDR3nt: TGCGCCAGCAGCTTGGGAGAGAGGCCAGAGACCCAGTACTTC; CDR3aa: CASSLGERPETQYF; v_gene: TRBV5-1; d_gene: -; abundance: -; j_gene: TRBJ2-5